This T cell receptor beta chain is drawn from a study of CD8 T cells in Susac syndrome (dated by TCRdb to the late 2010s). Turning to the overall study: Repertoire sequencing was used to test whether CD8+ T cell activation and differentiation in Susac syndrome was antigen driven.

As to this clonotype: This clone's antigen is unknown. The record has no base qualities; no much larger clone is one base away.

The CDR3 has 14 amino acids, counting the end cysteine and phenylalanine. Kept here is only the CDR3 DNA, which spans 42 bases and is read in frame from base 1. Cut back by 5 bases and 3 bases, the V and J ends lie 15 bases apart. The germline V gene gives CDR1 as SGHRS and CDR2 as YFSETQ. Peripheral blood CD8+ and CD4+ T cells from healthy donors, Susac syndrome patients and multiple sclerosis patients were profiled by high-throughput TCR beta sequencing. The multiple sclerosis controls were treatment-naive patients whose relapsing-remitting disease, either stable or active, fulfilled the revised McDonald criteria. Bulk CD8+ and CD4+ T cells were purified magnetically by negative isolation, whereas CD8+ TEMRA cells were enriched by FACS. Blood was drawn into EDTA tubes, processed within 24 hours, and PBMCs were isolated by density gradient centrifugation. PBMCs intended for TCR sequencing were cryopreserved in liquid nitrogen and thawed later in a water bath at 37 degrees C. A purity of at least 90% was achieved for sorted or isolated CD4+, CD8+ and CD8+ TEMRA cells.

Paper-wide results and their limitations: The TCR sequencing and HLA analysis was acknowledged to have included a relatively small number of individuals.

RNA was extracted using the RNeasy kit, and roughly 0.5 to 1 microgram was reverse transcribed with random hexamers. TCR beta CDR3 regions were amplified with the immunoSEQ multiplex PCR assay covering 54 Vbeta and 13 Jbeta segments. PCR amplification bias was corrected using a synthetic template baseline for primer optimization and computational correction. The authors' pipeline ran thus. Reads were annotated to V, D and J genes according to IMGT and were analyzed with immunoSEQ Analyzer, with only productive sequences retained. Clonality was computed as one minus Shannon entropy normalized by log2 of the number of productive unique sequences. For each patient and control, public and private clones were evaluated within the 100 most prevalent clones. Susac-specific clones were defined as absent from healthy and MS cohorts, over a thousand published viral clones and other ImmuneACCESS disease sequences. TCRdb itself trimmed the public reads at Q25 with fastp, ran MiXCR and retained productive beta chains. Every CDR3 protein is listed once, alongside the most common genes and DNA of its rows. The V and J calls and clone size are TCRdb's, not the authors'. The table for this sample lists about 210,000 distinct CDR3 sequences; 95% of them were counted only once. The top ten clonotypes cover less than 0.095% of the sample.

The chain uses TRBV5-1 and TRBJ2-7; TRBD1 is perhaps the D gene, given 5 matching bases. The sequence was collected from a human donor with multiple sclerosis. What was sequenced was CD4+ T cells from PBMCs. The CDR3 sequence is CASSLSGPSYEQYF. The DNA reads as follows: TGCGCCAGCAGTCTCTCAGGGCCCAGCTACGAGCAGTACTTC.